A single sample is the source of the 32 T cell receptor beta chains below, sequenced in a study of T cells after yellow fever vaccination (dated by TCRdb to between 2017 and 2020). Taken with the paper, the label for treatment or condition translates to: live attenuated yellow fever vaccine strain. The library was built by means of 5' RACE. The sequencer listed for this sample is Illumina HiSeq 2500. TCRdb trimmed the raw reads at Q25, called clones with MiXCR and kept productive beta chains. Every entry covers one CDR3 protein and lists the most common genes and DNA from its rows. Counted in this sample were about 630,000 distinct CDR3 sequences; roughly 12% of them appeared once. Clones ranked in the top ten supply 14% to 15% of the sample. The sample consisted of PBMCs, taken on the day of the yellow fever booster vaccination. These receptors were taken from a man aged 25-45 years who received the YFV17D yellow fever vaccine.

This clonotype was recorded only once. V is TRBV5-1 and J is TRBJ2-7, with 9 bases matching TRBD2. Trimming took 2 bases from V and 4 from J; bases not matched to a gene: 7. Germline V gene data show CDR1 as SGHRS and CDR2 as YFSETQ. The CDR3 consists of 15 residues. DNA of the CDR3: TGCGCCAGCAGCTTTGACGCGGGAGGGCCTTACGAGCAGTACTTC. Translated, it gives CASSFDAGGPYEQYF.

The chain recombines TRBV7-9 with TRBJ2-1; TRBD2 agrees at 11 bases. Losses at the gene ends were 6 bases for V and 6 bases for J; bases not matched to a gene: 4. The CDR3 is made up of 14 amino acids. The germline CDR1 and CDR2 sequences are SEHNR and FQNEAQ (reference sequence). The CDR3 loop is CASSHLAGGNEQFF. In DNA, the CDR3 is TGTGCCAGCAGTCATCTAGCGGGAGGCAATGAGCAGTTCTTC.

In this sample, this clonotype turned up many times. The CDR3 sequence: CASMMNTEAFF. CDR3 DNA: TGTGCCAGCATGATGAACACTGAAGCTTTCTTT. This chain joins TRBV12-3 or TRBV12-4 and TRBJ1-1; no firm D call. V lost 7 bases and J 0 bases, leaving 3 bases between the germline ends. This CDR3 has 11 amino acids.

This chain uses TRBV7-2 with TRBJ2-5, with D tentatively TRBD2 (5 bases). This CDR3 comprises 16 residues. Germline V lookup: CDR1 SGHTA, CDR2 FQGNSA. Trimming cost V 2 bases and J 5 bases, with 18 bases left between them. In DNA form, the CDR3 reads TGTGCCAGCAGCTTAAGTCGTTCGGGGTCCGGGGAGACCCAGTACTTC. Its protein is CASSLSRSGSGETQYF. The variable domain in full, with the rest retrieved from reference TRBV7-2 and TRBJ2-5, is GAGVSQSPSNKVTEKGKDVELRCDPISGHTALYWYRQSLGQGLEFLIYFQGNSAPDKSGLPSDRFSAERTGGSVSTLTIQRTQQEDSAVYLCASSLSRSGSGETQYFGPGTRLLVL.

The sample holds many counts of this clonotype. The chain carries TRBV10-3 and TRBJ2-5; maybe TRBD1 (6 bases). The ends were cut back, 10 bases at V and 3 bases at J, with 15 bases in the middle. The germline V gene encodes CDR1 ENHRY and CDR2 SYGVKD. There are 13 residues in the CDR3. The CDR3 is CASSRDTEETQYF. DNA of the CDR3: TGTGCCAGCAGCCGGGACACAGAAGAGACCCAGTACTTC.

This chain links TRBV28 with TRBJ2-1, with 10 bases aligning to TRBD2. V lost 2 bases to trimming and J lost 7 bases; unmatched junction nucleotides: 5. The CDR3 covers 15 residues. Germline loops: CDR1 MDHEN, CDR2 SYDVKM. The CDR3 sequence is CASSLIAGGTNEQFF. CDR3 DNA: TGTGCCAGCAGTTTAATAGCGGGAGGTACGAATGAGCAGTTCTTC.

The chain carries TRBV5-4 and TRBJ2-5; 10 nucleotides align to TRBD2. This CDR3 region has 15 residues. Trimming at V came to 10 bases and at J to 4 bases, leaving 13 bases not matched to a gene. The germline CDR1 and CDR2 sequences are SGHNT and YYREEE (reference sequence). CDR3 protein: CALSRGTSAPETQYF. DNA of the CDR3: TGTGCCCTATCGAGGGGGACTAGCGCCCCAGAGACCCAGTACTTC. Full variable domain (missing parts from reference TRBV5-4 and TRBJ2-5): ETGVTQSPTHLIKTRGQQVTLRCSSQSGHNTVSWYQQALGQGPQFIFQYYREEENGRGNFPPRFSGLQFPNYSSELNVNALELDDSALYLCALSRGTSAPETQYFGPGTRLLVL.

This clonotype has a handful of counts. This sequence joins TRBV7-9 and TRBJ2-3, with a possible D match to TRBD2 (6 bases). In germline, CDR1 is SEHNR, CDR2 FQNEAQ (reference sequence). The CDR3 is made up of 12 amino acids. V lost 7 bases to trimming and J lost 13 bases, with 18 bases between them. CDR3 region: CASNRDGGGKYF. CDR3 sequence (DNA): TGTGCCAGCAACCGAGACGGGGGAGGAAAGTATTTT.

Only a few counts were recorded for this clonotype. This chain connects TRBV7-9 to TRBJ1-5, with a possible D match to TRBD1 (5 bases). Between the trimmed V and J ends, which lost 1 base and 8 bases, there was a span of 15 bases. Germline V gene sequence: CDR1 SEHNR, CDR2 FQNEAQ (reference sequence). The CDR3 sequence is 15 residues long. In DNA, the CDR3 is TGTGCCAGCAGCTTAGGACGGCCTGGGGCCGAGCCCCAGCATTTT. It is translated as CASSLGRPGAEPQHF.

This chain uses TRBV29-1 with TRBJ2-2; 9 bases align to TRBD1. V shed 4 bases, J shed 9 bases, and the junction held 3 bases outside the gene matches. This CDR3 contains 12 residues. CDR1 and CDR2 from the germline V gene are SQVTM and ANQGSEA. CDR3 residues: CSVVTGGRELFF. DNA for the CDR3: TGCAGCGTTGTTACAGGGGGCCGGGAGCTGTTTTTT.

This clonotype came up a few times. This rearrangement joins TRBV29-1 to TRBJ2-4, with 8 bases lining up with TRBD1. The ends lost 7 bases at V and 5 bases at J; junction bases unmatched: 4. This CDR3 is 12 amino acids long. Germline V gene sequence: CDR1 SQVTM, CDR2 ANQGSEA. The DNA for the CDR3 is TGCAGCGGGGGACAGGCGGAAAACATTCAGTACTTC. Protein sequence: CSGGQAENIQYF. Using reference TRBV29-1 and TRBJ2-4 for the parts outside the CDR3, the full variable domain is SAVISQKPSRDICQRGTSLTIQCQVDSQVTMMFWYRQQPGQSLTLIATANQGSEATYESGFVIDKFPISRPNLTFSTLTVSNMSPEDSSIYLCSGGQAENIQYFGAGTRLSVL.

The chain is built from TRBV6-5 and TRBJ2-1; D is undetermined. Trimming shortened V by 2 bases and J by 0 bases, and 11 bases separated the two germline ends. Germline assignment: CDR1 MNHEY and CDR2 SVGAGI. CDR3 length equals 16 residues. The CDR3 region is CASSYNVRSSYNEQFF. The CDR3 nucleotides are TGTGCCAGCAGTTACAACGTACGAAGCTCCTACAATGAGCAGTTCTTC.

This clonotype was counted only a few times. CDR3 residues: CASSRSGSPFNEQFF. The CDR3 bases are TGTGCCAGCAGCCGGAGCGGGAGTCCATTCAATGAGCAGTTCTTC. V gene TRBV7-2 combines with J gene TRBJ2-1, with TRBD2 matching 8 bases. The germline V gene encodes CDR1 SGHTA and CDR2 FQGNSA. V gave up 5 bases and J gave up 6 bases; unmatched junction bases: 9. The CDR3 loop spans 15 amino acids.

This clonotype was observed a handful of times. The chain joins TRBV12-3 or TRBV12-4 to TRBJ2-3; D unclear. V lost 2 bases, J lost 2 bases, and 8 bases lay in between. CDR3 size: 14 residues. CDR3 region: CASSLMAATDTQYF. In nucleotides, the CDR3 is TGTGCCAGCAGTTTAATGGCGGCCACAGATACGCAGTATTTT.

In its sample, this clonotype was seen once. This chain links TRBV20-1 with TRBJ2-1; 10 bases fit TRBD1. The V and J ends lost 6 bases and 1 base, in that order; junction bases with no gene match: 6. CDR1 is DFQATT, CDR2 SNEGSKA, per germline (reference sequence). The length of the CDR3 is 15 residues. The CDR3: CSATGTGVSYNEQFF. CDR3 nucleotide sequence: TGCAGTGCGACAGGGACAGGGGTATCCTACAATGAGCAGTTCTTC.

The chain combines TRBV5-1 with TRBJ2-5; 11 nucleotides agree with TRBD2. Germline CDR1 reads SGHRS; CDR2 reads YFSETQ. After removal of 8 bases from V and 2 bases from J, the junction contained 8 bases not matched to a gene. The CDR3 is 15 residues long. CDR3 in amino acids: CASRLGTSGQETQYF. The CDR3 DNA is TGCGCCAGTCGCTTGGGGACTAGCGGTCAAGAGACCCAGTACTTC.

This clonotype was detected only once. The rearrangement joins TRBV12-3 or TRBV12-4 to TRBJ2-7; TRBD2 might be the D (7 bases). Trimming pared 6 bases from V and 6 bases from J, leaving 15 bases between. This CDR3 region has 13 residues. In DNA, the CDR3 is TGTGCCAGCAGCGGCGGGGGCCGCGGCGAGCAGTACTTC. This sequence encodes CASSGGGRGEQYF.

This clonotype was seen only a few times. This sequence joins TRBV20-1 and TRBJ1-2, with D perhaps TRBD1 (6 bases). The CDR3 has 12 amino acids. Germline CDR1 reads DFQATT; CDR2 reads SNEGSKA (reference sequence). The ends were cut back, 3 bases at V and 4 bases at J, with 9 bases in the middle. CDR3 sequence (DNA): TGCAGTGCTAGTCAGGGGCTCTATGGCTACACCTTC. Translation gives CSASQGLYGYTF.

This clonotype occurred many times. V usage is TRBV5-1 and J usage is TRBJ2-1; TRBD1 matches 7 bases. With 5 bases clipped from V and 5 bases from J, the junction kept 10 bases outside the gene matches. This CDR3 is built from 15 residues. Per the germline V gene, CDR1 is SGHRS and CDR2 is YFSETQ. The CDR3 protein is CASRKDRMDNNEQFF. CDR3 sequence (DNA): TGCGCCAGCAGAAAGGACAGGATGGACAACAATGAGCAGTTCTTC.

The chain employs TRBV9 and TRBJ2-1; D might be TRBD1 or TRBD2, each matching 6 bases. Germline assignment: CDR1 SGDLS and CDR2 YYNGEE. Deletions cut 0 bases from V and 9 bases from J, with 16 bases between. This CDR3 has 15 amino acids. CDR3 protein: CASSVGLAQGSEQFF. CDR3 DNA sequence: TGTGCCAGCAGCGTAGGTCTAGCGCAGGGGAGTGAGCAGTTCTTC.

The CDR3 sequence: CASSPLAGVVYEQYF. The CDR3 coding sequence is TGTGCCAGCAGCCCACTAGCGGGAGTAGTCTACGAGCAGTACTTC. V gene TRBV11-1 combines with J gene TRBJ2-7; TRBD2 matches 11 bases. The CDR3 loop spans 15 amino acids. V lost 5 bases and J lost 3; bases outside the gene matches: 6. Germline V lookup: CDR1 SGHAT, CDR2 FQDESV (reference sequence).

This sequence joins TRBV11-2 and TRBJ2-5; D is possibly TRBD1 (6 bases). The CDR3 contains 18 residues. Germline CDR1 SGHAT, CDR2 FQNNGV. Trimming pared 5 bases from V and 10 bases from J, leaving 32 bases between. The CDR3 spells CASSQSGTLTGIQGDQYF. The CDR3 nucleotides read TGTGCCAGCAGCCAATCCGGAACATTAACAGGGATCCAGGGTGACCAGTACTTC. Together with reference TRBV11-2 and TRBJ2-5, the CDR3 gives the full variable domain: EAGVAQSPRYKIIEKRQSVAFWCNPISGHATLYWYQQILGQGPKLLIQFQNNGVVDDSQLPKDRFSAERLKGVDSTLKIQPAKLEDSAVYLCASSQSGTLTGIQGDQYFGPGTRLLVL.

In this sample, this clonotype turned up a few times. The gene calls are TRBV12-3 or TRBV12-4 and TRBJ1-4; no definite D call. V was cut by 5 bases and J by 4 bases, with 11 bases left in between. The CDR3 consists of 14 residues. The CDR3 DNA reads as TGTGCCAGCAGTCCTGGCTGGAATAATGAAAAACTGTTTTTT. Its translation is CASSPGWNNEKLFF.

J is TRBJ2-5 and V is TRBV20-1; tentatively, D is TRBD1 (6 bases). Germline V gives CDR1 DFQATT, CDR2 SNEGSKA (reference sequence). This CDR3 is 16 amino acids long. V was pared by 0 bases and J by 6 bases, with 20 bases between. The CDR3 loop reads CSARDMGHQGWQTQYF. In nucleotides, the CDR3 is TGCAGTGCTAGAGATATGGGACACCAGGGTTGGCAGACCCAGTACTTC.

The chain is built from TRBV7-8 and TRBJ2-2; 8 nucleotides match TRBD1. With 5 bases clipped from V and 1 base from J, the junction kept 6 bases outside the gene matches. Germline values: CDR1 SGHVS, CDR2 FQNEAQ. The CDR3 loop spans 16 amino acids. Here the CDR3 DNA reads TGTGCCAGCAGCCACTATGACAGGGGGAACACCGGGGAGCTGTTTTTT. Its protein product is CASSHYDRGNTGELFF.

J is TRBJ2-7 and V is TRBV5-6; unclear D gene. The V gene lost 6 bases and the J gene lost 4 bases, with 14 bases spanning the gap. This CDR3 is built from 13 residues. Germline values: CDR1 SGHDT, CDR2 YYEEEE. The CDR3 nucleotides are TGTGCCAGCATCCATAGTAGGGATTACGAGCAGTACTTC. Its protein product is CASIHSRDYEQYF. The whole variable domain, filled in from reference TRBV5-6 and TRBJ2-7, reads DAGVTQSPTHLIKTRGQQVTLRCSPKSGHDTVSWYQQALGQGPQFIFQYYEEEERQRGNFPDRFSGHQFPNYSSELNVNALLLGDSALYLCASIHSRDYEQYFGPGTRLTVT.

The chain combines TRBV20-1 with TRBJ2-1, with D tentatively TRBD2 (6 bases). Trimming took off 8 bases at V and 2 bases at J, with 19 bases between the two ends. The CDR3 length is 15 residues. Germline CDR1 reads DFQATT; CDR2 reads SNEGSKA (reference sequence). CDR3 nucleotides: TGCAGTTGGGTAGCCCCTGGCGGGACCTACAATGAGCAGTTCTTC. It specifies CSWVAPGGTYNEQFF.

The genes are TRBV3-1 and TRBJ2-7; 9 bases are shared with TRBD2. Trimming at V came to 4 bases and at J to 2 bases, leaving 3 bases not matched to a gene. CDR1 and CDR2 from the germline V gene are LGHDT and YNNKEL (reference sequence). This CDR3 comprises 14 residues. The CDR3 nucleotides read TGTGCCAGCAGCCCCCTAGCGGGAACCTACGAGCAGTACTTC. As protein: CASSPLAGTYEQYF.

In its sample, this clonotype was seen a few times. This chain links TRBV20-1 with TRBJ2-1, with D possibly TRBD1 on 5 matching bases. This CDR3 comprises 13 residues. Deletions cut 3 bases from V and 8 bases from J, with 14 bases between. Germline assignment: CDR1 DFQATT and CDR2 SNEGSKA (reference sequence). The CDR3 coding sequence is TGCAGTGCTAGCCTCGACAGCTTTGATGAGCAGTTCTTC. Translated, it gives CSASLDSFDEQFF.

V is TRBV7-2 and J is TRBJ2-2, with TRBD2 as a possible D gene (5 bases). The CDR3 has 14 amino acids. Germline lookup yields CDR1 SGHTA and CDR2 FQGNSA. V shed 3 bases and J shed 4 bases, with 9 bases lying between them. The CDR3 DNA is TGTGCCAGCAGCTTCGGGGTCGTCACCGGGGAGCTGTTTTTT. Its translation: CASSFGVVTGELFF.

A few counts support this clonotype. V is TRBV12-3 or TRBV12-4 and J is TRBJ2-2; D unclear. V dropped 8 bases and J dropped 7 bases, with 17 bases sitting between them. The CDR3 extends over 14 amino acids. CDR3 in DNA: TGTGCCAGCGGGAATACCAATTTTGACGGGGAGCTGTTTTTT. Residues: CASGNTNFDGELFF.

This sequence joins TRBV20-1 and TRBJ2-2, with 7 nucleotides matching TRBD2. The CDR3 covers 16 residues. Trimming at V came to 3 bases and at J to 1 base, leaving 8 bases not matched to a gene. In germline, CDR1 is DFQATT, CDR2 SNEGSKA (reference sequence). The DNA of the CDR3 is TGCAGTGCTAGTGCGCGGGAGAGGGTGAACACCGGGGAGCTGTTTTTT. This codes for CSASARERVNTGELFF.